This TCR beta chain was identified in a study of blood T cell repertoires in COVID-19. Some clones are missing from TCRdb's copy, which holds only in-frame ones; the method was immunoSEQ multiplex PCR. The repertoire includes more than 100,000 clones, approximately 79% of them detected once, and 2% to 2.5% sits in the top ten. The germline V and J ends were trimmed by 5 bases and 6 bases, with 14 bases remaining between them. The length of the CDR3 is 15 residues. CDR1 is SGHVS, CDR2 FQNEAQ, per germline. The cohort comprised adults aged 18 to 89 years residing in approximately 25 US areas. The chain joins TRBV7-8 to TRBJ1-6; D gene uncertain. This sequence was found in a man aged 35-49 years with acute COVID-19. Sequenced sample: PBMCs or T cells enriched from blood (not recorded which). CDR3 sequence: CASSLGYTSNSPLHF. In DNA form, the CDR3 reads TGTGCCAGCAGCCTAGGTTACACATCTAATTCACCCCTCCACTTT.